This TCR beta chain was profiled in a study of cytomegalovirus exposure and HLA in healthy donors. Overall study context: From donors who were HLA-typed, an early data release held about 89 million unique TCRs.

The CDR3 contains 15 residues. Germline V lookup: CDR1 LGHNA, CDR2 YSLEER. The germline V and J ends were trimmed by 0 bases and 0 bases, with 7 bases remaining between them. PCR involved 60 Vbeta and 13 Jbeta primers. Sequencing was performed with immunoSEQ multiplex PCR; in TCRdb, only in-frame clones are kept and a portion is missing. The sample holds 75,000 to 95,000 clones; 75% to 90% are singletons and the top ten take around 2.3%. Specimen: PBMCs. The chain couples TRBV4-3 to TRBJ2-3; D unresolved. This clonotype was obtained from a man between 18 and 29 years old in good health and CMV-seronegative. CDR3 sequence reads: CASSQDKTSTDTQYF. Written as DNA, the CDR3 is TGCGCCAGCAGCCAAGATAAGACAAGCACAGATACGCAGTATTTT.